The sequence of this T cell receptor (beta chain) was determined in a study of cytomegalovirus exposure and HLA in healthy donors. V was shortened by 1 base and J by 2 bases, with 11 bases between the two germline ends. This CDR3 has 15 amino acids. CDR1 is SGHDN, CDR2 FVKESK, per germline. The protocol was immunoSEQ multiplex PCR, while the TCRdb copy is restricted to in-frame clones and leaves out a portion. This sample has 150,000 to 200,000 clones, with 65% to 85% found just once. The material sequenced was PBMCs. The sequence was obtained from a woman younger than 30 in good health and CMV-seropositive. This chain links TRBV14 with TRBJ2-5, with a tentative D call TRBD1 (5 bases). CDR3 in DNA: TGTGCCAGCAGCCAAGTCAGGGTTGGACAAGAGACCCAGTACTTC. Translating gives CASSQVRVGQETQYF.